One and the same sample provided the 5 T cell receptor beta chains below, sequenced in a study of T cells expressing NK-cell markers. Reanalyzing the 5' RACE reads, TCRdb keeps one entry per CDR3 protein, without DNA. This sample contains fewer than 550,000 distinct CDR3 sequences. Sequencing was done on a sample of blood T cells: a sorted CD56 or NKG2C T cell subset, CD4+ or CD8+ T cells, or bulk PBMC T cells (not recorded which). These receptors were collected from a woman aged 50 to 65 in good health.

This chain links TRBV3-1 with TRBJ2-1; TCRdb's assignment of TRBD2 cannot be checked, as there is no DNA. This CDR3 contains 14 residues. The germline gives CDR1 LGHDT, CDR2 YNNKEL (reference sequence). CDR3 loop: CASSAQRGYNEQFF.

The chain employs TRBV6-5 and TRBJ2-2; the D call of TRBD1 rests on TCRdb alone, since no DNA is present to check it. The germline gives CDR1 MNHEY, CDR2 SVGAGI. CDR3 size: 15 residues. CDR3 residues: CASSYFPVSTGELFF.

The chain carries TRBV12-3 or TRBV12-4 and TRBJ2-7; with no DNA, the TCRdb D assignment of TRBD1 cannot be verified. The CDR3 is 13 amino acids. The CDR3 here is CASSISPSYEQYF.

The chain combines TRBV28 with TRBJ2-5; TCRdb's D call of TRBD2 is untestable without DNA. Germline assignment: CDR1 MDHEN and CDR2 SYDVKM. The CDR3 has 16 amino acids. The chain's CDR3 is CASSQLAGAPQETQYF.

The chain joins TRBV15 to TRBJ1-1. The V gene's germline CDR1 is LNHNV and CDR2 YYDKDF (reference sequence). The CDR3 has 12 residues. The CDR3 loop is CATSRDHTEAFF.